Shown below are 25 T cell receptor beta chains from a single sample sequenced in a study of T cell clonality in common variable immunodeficiency (dated by TCRdb to between 2014 and 2017). Library creation used the immunoSEQ multiplex PCR assay. Here the immuneACCESS table is served through TCRdb, limited to in-frame sequences with V and J called. Missing clones are a known gap in these copies; in checked studies unresolved V genes cover under half, and the rest lacks a known reason. This sample is represented by 45,000 to 55,000 clones, with no singletons among them. The ten most abundant clones make up about 5.5% of the sample. Sequencing was done on a sample of peripheral blood mononuclear cells. These receptors were collected from a person aged 18 to 75 in good health.

This clone occurred many times. The missing CDR3 end, 3 residues past where the read stops, is filled in from the germline J gene. V is TRBV7-9 and J is TRBJ1-2; D possibly corresponds to TRBD1 (6 bases). The CDR3 has 14 amino acids. CDR1 and CDR2 (germline): SEHNR, FQNEAQ (reference sequence). The CDR3 loop reads CASSLSQGSEGYTF. The DNA read from the CDR3 is TGTGCCAGCAGCCTTTCACAGGGCTCGGAAGGC.

This clone was observed many times. The sequenced CDR3 bases are TGCGCCAGCAGCACCACTAGCGGCTACGAG. It yields the protein CASSTTSGYE. In full, the CDR3 is CASSTTSGYEQYF. The chain has TRBV5-1 and TRBJ2-7; 8 bases fit TRBD2. Read coverage stops 3 residues before the CDR3 terminus; the germline J gene supplies the remainder. The CDR3 runs to 13 residues. Germline V CDR1 and CDR2: SGHRS, YFSETQ. J lost 3 bases, V lost 4 bases, and 3 bases had no gene match.

Many counts were recorded for this clone. The observed sequence ends 3 residues before the CDR3 terminus, with the missing tail filled in from the germline J gene. This rearrangement joins TRBV19 to TRBJ2-1; 9 positions match TRBD1. The CDR3 is 14 residues long. The trim removed 5 bases at V and 5 bases at J, leaving 4 bases unmatched. Germline V gene lookup returns CDR1 LNHDA and CDR2 SQIVND (reference sequence). Partial CDR3 DNA: TGTGCCAGTAGTGCGGACAGGGGCGACAATGAG. Its translation: CASSADRGDNE. From start to end, the CDR3 is CASSADRGDNEQFF.

This clone has a count of ten or more. The CDR3 bases that were read are TGTGCCAGCTCACGTGATGTAGTCGGGACAGGGGGAATTACACCGGCGGAG. Protein sequence: CASSRDVVGTGGITPAE. The full-length CDR3 reads as CASSRDVVGTGGITPAELFF. The chain carries TRBV18 and TRBJ2-2; 11 positions match TRBD1. The read gets to within 3 residues of the CDR3 end, and the germline J gene fills in the rest. This CDR3 has 20 residues. The germline V gene encodes CDR1 KGHSH and CDR2 LQKENI. Unmatched junction bases numbered 23, after V lost 4 bases and J lost 10 bases.

This clone has a count of ten or more. The CDR3 goes on 3 residues after the read ends, and that part is filled in from the germline J gene. The V call is TRBV19, the J call TRBJ2-4; TRBD2 agrees at 13 bases. In germline, CDR1 is LNHDA, CDR2 SQIVND (reference sequence). The CDR3 is 13 residues long. This chain's CDR3 is CASSTGLAGSQYF. The CDR3 DNA, read in part, is TGTGCCAGTAGTACGGGACTAGCGGGATCT. Full variable domain (outside the CDR3, taken from reference TRBV19 and TRBJ2-4): DGGITQSPKYLFRKEGQNVTLSCEQNLNHDAMYWYRQDPGQGLRLIYYSQIVNDFQKGDIAEGYSVSREKKESFPLTVTSAQKNPTAFYLCASSTGLAGSQYFGAGTRLSVL.

The table lists this clone with many counts. The sequenced fragment ends 3 residues before the CDR3 boundary, so the rest is inferred from the germline J gene. The chain recombines TRBV18 with TRBJ2-6; D is ambiguous. This CDR3 has 16 amino acids. Germline CDR1 and CDR2: KGHSH and LQKENI. Trimming pared 3 bases from V and 1 base from J, leaving 10 bases between. The CDR3 bases that were read are TGTGCCAGCTCACCGAATACTGCGTCTGGGGCCAACGTC. It codes for CASSPNTASGANV. The whole CDR3 is CASSPNTASGANVLTF.

The sample holds many counts of this clone. The read is 3 residues too short to cover the CDR3 end, so that end is filled in from the germline J gene. J is TRBJ1-5 and V is TRBV18; no clear D. Per the germline V gene, CDR1 is KGHSH and CDR2 is LQKENI. V was clipped by 3 bases and J by 3 bases, with 12 bases between them. The CDR3 loop spans 15 amino acids. The sequenced part of the CDR3 DNA is TGTGCCAGCTCACCGGATCGCGGAGACAATCAGCCC. This gives the protein CASSPDRGDNQP. The whole CDR3 region reads CASSPDRGDNQPQHF.

This clone was observed many times. The CDR3 is cut off 3 residues early in the read; its end comes from the germline J gene. This sequence joins TRBV28 and TRBJ2-7; D is unclear. Per the germline V gene, CDR1 is MDHEN and CDR2 is SYDVKM. The ends were cut back, 2 bases at V and 6 bases at J, with 17 bases in the middle. The CDR3 runs to 15 residues. CDR3 loop: CASSLEAGTPSEQYF. CDR3 bases read: TGTGCCAGCAGTTTAGAGGCAGGAACCCCATCCGAG.

This clone came up many times. The read ends 3 residues shy of where the CDR3 ends; the end is completed using the germline J gene. V usage is TRBV20-1 and J usage is TRBJ2-5; tentatively, D is TRBD2 (6 bases). Trimming removed 0 bases from V and 4 bases from J, with 12 bases in between. The CDR3 loop spans 14 amino acids. From germline, CDR1 is DFQATT and CDR2 SNEGSKA (reference sequence). CDR3 protein: CSARDWRGTETQYF. The sequenced CDR3 bases are TGCAGTGCTAGAGATTGGAGGGGCACAGAGACC.

This clone was detected ten times or more. The DNA ends 3 residues before the CDR3 does, and the rest of the CDR3 is filled in from the germline J gene. V and J are TRBV19 and TRBJ2-7, with TRBD2 matching 14 bases. This CDR3 is built from 17 residues. CDR1 and CDR2 (germline): LNHDA, SQIVND (reference sequence). The J segment lost 6 bases and the V segment lost 6 bases, leaving 13 bases of the junction unmatched. CDR3 in amino acids: CASSLTGGTSGSSEQYF. The covered CDR3 bases are TGTGCCAGTAGCCTAACGGGGGGGACTAGCGGGAGCTCCGAG.

Ten or more counts support this clone. The observed sequence ends 3 residues before the CDR3 terminus, with the missing tail filled in from the germline J gene. This chain uses TRBV5-5 with TRBJ1-5; tentative D call: TRBD1 (5 bases). Trimming removed 5 bases at V and 2 bases at J, with 11 bases between. Germline lookup yields CDR1 SGHKS and CDR2 YYEKEE (reference sequence). The CDR3 is 14 residues long. CDR3 sequence: CASRQTGGNQPQHF. Incomplete CDR3 DNA: TGTGCCAGCAGACAAACAGGAGGCAATCAGCCC.

This clone was seen repeatedly, ten times or more. Read coverage stops 3 residues before the CDR3 terminus; the germline J gene supplies the remainder. The rearrangement links TRBV13 to TRBJ2-5; 7 nucleotides line up with TRBD1. The J segment lost 2 bases and the V segment lost 5 bases, leaving 5 bases of the junction unmatched. The CDR3 consists of 14 residues. CDR1 and CDR2 (germline): PRHDT, FYEKMQ (reference sequence). The covered CDR3 bases are TGTGCCAGCAGCGTACCGGGACAGCAAGAGACC. It encodes CASSVPGQQET. The CDR3 in full is CASSVPGQQETQYF.

This clone was picked up many times. The read gets to within 3 residues of the CDR3 end, and the germline J gene fills in the rest. The chain combines TRBV7-2 with TRBJ2-3; 7 bases map to TRBD1. The CDR3 has 15 residues. Trimming cost V 5 bases and J 4 bases; bases outside gene matches: 9. Looked up from germline, CDR1 is SGHTA and CDR2 is FQGNSA. CDR3: CASSRTGRVADTQYF. The covered CDR3 bases are TGTGCCAGCAGCCGGACAGGCCGGGTAGCAGATACG.

This clone was recorded at least ten times. The DNA ends 3 residues before the CDR3 does, and the rest of the CDR3 is filled in from the germline J gene. The genes are TRBV6-1 and TRBJ1-1; a weak D match, TRBD1 (5 bases). Germline V gene sequence: CDR1 MNHNS, CDR2 SASEGT. With 1 base removed from V and 0 bases from J, the gap between germline ends came to 9 bases. The length of the CDR3 is 15 residues. CDR3 in amino acids: CASSEVDSMNTEAFF. The sequenced part of the CDR3 DNA is TGTGCCAGCAGTGAAGTCGACAGCATGAACACTGAA.

This clone was observed at least ten times. The read gets to within 3 residues of the CDR3 end, and the germline J gene fills in the rest. The chain joins TRBV5-5 to TRBJ1-5; 7 bases fit TRBD1. This CDR3 has 15 amino acids. Germline trimming cut 4 bases from V and 0 bases from J; bases unmatched to any gene: 4. Germline CDR1 SGHKS, CDR2 YYEKEE (reference sequence). The CDR3 bases that were read are TGTGCCAGCAGCACACAGGGGTATAGCAATCAGCCC. Translation gives CASSTQGYSNQP. The whole CDR3 reads CASSTQGYSNQPQHF. The full variable domain, its missing parts supplied by reference TRBV5-5 and TRBJ1-5, is DAGVTQSPTHLIKTRGQQVTLRCSPISGHKSVSWYQQVLGQGPQFIFQYYEKEERGRGNFPDRFSARQFPNYSSELNVNALLLGDSALYLCASSTQGYSNQPQHFGDGTRLSIL.

This clone has only a few counts. The missing CDR3 end, 3 residues past where the read stops, is filled in from the germline J gene. The chain carries TRBV19 and TRBJ2-1; 14 nucleotides match TRBD2. This CDR3 spans 17 amino acids. V lost 3 bases, J lost 3 bases, and 4 bases stayed unmatched. Germline CDR1 reads LNHDA; CDR2 reads SQIVND (reference sequence). CDR3 DNA, as far as it was read: TGTGCCAGTAGTATGAGCGGGACTAGCGGGAGCTACAATGAG. This sequence encodes CASSMSGTSGSYNE. The full CDR3 protein is CASSMSGTSGSYNEQFF.

This clone was observed at least ten times. Read sequence stops 3 residues before the CDR3 end, and the germline J gene provides the missing end. The V and J genes are TRBV10-3 and TRBJ2-3, with 9 bases lining up with TRBD2. Per germline, CDR1 ENHRY and CDR2 SYGVKD. The CDR3 contains 13 residues. Losses at the gene ends were 10 bases for V and 0 bases for J; bases not matched to a gene: 2. CDR3 residues: CASSGGSTDTQYF. The sequenced CDR3 bases are TGTGCCAGTAGCGGGGGCAGCACAGATACG.

This clone was counted at least ten times. With the read ending 3 residues before the CDR3 end, the germline J gene is used to fill in that end. The rearrangement joins TRBV7-9 to TRBJ2-3; TRBD2 aligns across 8 bases. Germline V gene lookup returns CDR1 SEHNR and CDR2 FQNEAQ (reference sequence). This CDR3 spans 14 amino acids. The J segment lost 4 bases and the V segment lost 2 bases, leaving 2 bases of the junction unmatched. CDR3 DNA (partial): TGTGCCAGCAGCTTAAGGACTAGCTCAGATACG. Translating gives CASSLRTSSDT. The entire CDR3 sequence reads CASSLRTSSDTQYF.

This clone was observed at least ten times. Incomplete CDR3 DNA: TGTGCCAGCCAAAGAGACTTAGGGGACAATGAG. It translates to CASQRDLGDNE. The full CDR3 protein is CASQRDLGDNEQFF. The chain employs TRBV6-4 and TRBJ2-1, with D possibly matching TRBD1 (5 bases). The sequenced fragment ends 3 residues before the CDR3 boundary, so the rest is inferred from the germline J gene. The CDR3 is made up of 14 amino acids. The V end was cut by 8 bases, the J end by 5 bases, with 16 bases between. Per germline, CDR1 MRHNA and CDR2 SNTAGT.

This clone was seen repeatedly, ten times or more. The CDR3 bases that were read are TGTGCCAGCATCGGGGGGACAGGGGGCATCACTGAA. It translates to CASIGGTGGITE. The whole CDR3 reads CASIGGTGGITEAFF. The V call is TRBV7-8, the J call TRBJ1-1, with 12 bases fitting TRBD1. Read coverage stops 3 residues before the CDR3 terminus; the germline J gene supplies the remainder. Germline lookup yields CDR1 SGHVS and CDR2 FQNEAQ. J lost 4 bases, V lost 7 bases, and 7 bases had no gene match. The CDR3 spans 15 residues.

This clone has a count of ten or more. The read comes to an end 3 residues before the CDR3 does, leaving the germline J gene to fill in the end. The chain is built from TRBV18 and TRBJ1-1; the match to TRBD1 covers 10 bases. The CDR3 is made up of 12 amino acids. Per the germline V gene, CDR1 is KGHSH and CDR2 is LQKENI. This CDR3 is CATEGQGTSAFF. CDR3 bases read: TGTGCCACCGAGGGACAGGGGACGTCA.

This clone was seen many times. Read sequence stops 3 residues before the CDR3 end, and the germline J gene provides the missing end. The chain employs TRBV2 and TRBJ2-2; 8 nucleotides agree with TRBD1. There are 16 residues in the CDR3. Germline CDR1 SNHLY, CDR2 FYNNEI. J lost 2 bases, V lost 5 bases, and 7 bases had no gene match. CDR3 DNA (partial): TGTGCCAGCAGTCTACGACAGGGGACAAACACCGGGGAG. The encoded protein is CASSLRQGTNTGE. The whole CDR3 sequence is CASSLRQGTNTGELFF.

This clone has ten or more counts. The read comes to an end 3 residues before the CDR3 does, leaving the germline J gene to fill in the end. The genes are TRBV5-1 and TRBJ2-7, with 12 nucleotides matching TRBD2. V was clipped by 0 bases and J by 3 bases; unmatched bases: 10. Germline V CDR1 and CDR2: SGHRS, YFSETQ. This CDR3 region has 18 residues. CDR3 bases read: TGCGCCAGCAGCTTGGAGGGCCTGACTAGCGGGAGCTTCTACGAG. Translating gives CASSLEGLTSGSFYE. In full, the CDR3 is CASSLEGLTSGSFYEQYF.

This clone occurred many times. The read ends 3 residues shy of where the CDR3 ends; the end is completed using the germline J gene. The V call is TRBV6-1, the J call TRBJ2-1; TRBD1 matches 7 bases. The trim removed 2 bases at V and 1 base at J, leaving 2 bases unmatched. Germline V gene data show CDR1 as MNHNS and CDR2 as SASEGT. This CDR3 contains 15 residues. CDR3 sequence reads: CASSESTGSYNEQFF. The CDR3 bases that were read are TGTGCCAGCAGTGAATCGACAGGGTCCTACAATGAG.

This clone was found many times. The read is 3 residues too short to cover the CDR3 end, so that end is filled in from the germline J gene. The chain employs TRBV19 and TRBJ1-5; perhaps TRBD1 as D (5 bases). The CDR3 totals 17 residues. Germline V gene lookup returns CDR1 LNHDA and CDR2 SQIVND (reference sequence). V lost 0 bases, J lost 8 bases, and 20 bases lay in between. The chain's CDR3 is CASSIDFGDSALEPQHF. The sequenced part of the CDR3 DNA is TGTGCCAGTAGTATAGATTTTGGCGACAGCGCCTTGGAGCCC.